This is a list of T cell receptor beta chains from one sample in a study of Ad26.COV2.S vaccination and SARS-CoV-2 variants. Some clones are missing from TCRdb's copy, which holds only in-frame ones; the method was immunoSEQ multiplex PCR. The data contain some 350,000 clones, roughly 81% of them singletons. The material was peripheral blood, obtained in a trial of Ad26.COV2.S vaccine versus placebo. The receptor source for this set is a person between 18 and 60 years old who received the Ad26.COV2.S COVID-19 vaccine or a placebo. The conserved cysteine and the conserved F or W are not part of the CDR3 here. The size of a clone is reported for some rows only, either as once, few or many, or as a class for expanded clones.

cdr3_aa clone_size j_call v_call
AIWAGPGETQY - TRBJ2-5 TRBV10-3
ASSPAGSEAF - TRBJ1-1 TRBV18
ASSQNTGPSGANVLT - TRBJ2-6 TRBV4-3
ASSQDRAGRLEQY - TRBJ2-7 TRBV4-3
ASSLIAPPGETQY - TRBJ2-5 TRBV27
SASTRTLGTDTQY - TRBJ2-3 TRBV20-1
ASRGPPWSTEAF - TRBJ1-1 TRBV6-5
ASKVTGVYEQY - TRBJ2-7 TRBV28
ATSDGSFRGTQY - TRBJ2-5 TRBV24-1
ASRIDGVGTEAF - TRBJ1-1 TRBV6-6
ATSGNRVRNTGELF - TRBJ2-2 TRBV24-1
ASSFHRMNTEAF - TRBJ1-1 TRBV28
ASSLKPAAGYTEAF once TRBJ1-1 TRBV27
ASSFEGPSEQY - TRBJ2-7 TRBV11-2
ASSLRGATGYYGYT - TRBJ1-2 TRBV28
ASSQERSGYADTQY - TRBJ2-3 TRBV4-3
AWSGRSGAGYT - TRBJ1-2 TRBV30
ASSICGGQY - TRBJ2-7 TRBV19
ASSLGQGIDTQY - TRBJ2-3 TRBV5-1
SVQDRGLGGANVLT - TRBJ2-6 TRBV29-1
ASSLVGSGNTIY - TRBJ1-3 TRBV13
AWSLGNYGYT - TRBJ1-2 TRBV30
ASSQVRSRNTEAF once TRBJ1-1 TRBV11-2
ASSLGGNAWGTQY - TRBJ2-5 TRBV5-6
ASTRQATNEKLF - TRBJ1-4 TRBV19
ASGRQAHSGNTIY - TRBJ1-3 TRBV21-1
ASSHWTGLSGYT few TRBJ1-2 TRBV4-1
ASSGDTGELF - TRBJ2-2 TRBV14
ASSEQGMNYGYT few TRBJ1-2 TRBV10-1
ASSMDSHNEQF once TRBJ2-1 TRBV19
AISGQGGDQPQH - TRBJ1-5 TRBV10-3
ASSDSATGELF few TRBJ2-2 TRBV6-4
ASSPSDRANYGYT few TRBJ1-2 TRBV4-1
ASSSAGLTSDTGELF - TRBJ2-2 TRBV5-6